Shown below are 22 T cell receptor beta chains from a single sample sequenced in a study of cytomegalovirus exposure and HLA in healthy donors. Both 60 Vbeta primers and 13 Jbeta primers went into the PCR. Sequencing was performed with immunoSEQ multiplex PCR; in TCRdb, only in-frame clones are kept and a portion is missing. The table lists tens of thousands of clones, roughly 80% of them singletons. Sample: PBMCs. Every receptor here comes from a woman aged 25 to 45 in good health and CMV-seronegative.

This chain uses TRBV14 with TRBJ2-7, with D tentatively TRBD2 (6 bases). This CDR3 is built from 16 residues. Trimming shortened V by 4 bases and J by 0 bases, and 16 bases separated the two germline ends. The V gene's germline CDR1 is SGHDN and CDR2 FVKESK. This chain's CDR3 is CASSPLGGASSYEQYF. The CDR3, as DNA: TGTGCCAGCAGCCCCCTTGGAGGGGCAAGCTCCTACGAGCAGTACTTC.

The rearrangement links TRBV6-5 to TRBJ2-7; TRBD1 is a possible D gene (6 bases). Germline V gene lookup returns CDR1 MNHEY and CDR2 SVGAGI. V gave up 4 bases and J gave up 0 bases, with 10 bases separating them. The CDR3 has 14 residues. CDR3 sequence (DNA): TGTGCCAGCAGTTTCGCAGGGGTCTCCTACGAGCAGTACTTC. Its translation is CASSFAGVSYEQYF.

The chain combines TRBV5-6 with TRBJ2-5; D possibly corresponds to TRBD2 (5 bases). This CDR3 spans 14 amino acids. The V gene's germline CDR1 is SGHDT and CDR2 YYEEEE. V was shortened by 4 bases and J by 4 bases, with 14 bases between the two germline ends. CDR3 region: CASSPAGRAETQYF. The CDR3 DNA follows: TGTGCCAGCAGCCCGGCGGGCCGCGCAGAGACCCAGTACTTC.

This clone appeared a few times. V usage is TRBV6-1 and J usage is TRBJ2-3, with D perhaps TRBD2 (5 bases). Germline V gene data show CDR1 as MNHNS and CDR2 as SASEGT. There are 12 residues in the CDR3. V was cut by 7 bases and J by 8 bases, with 13 bases left in between. Written as DNA, the CDR3 is TGTGCCAGCACCACCGAGGGTGGTACGCAGTATTTT. Its protein is CASTTEGGTQYF.

The rearrangement uses TRBV5-1 and TRBJ2-1, with 8 bases that match TRBD2. Germline V CDR1 and CDR2: SGHRS, YFSETQ. The J segment lost 6 bases and the V segment lost 6 bases, leaving 8 bases of the junction unmatched. The CDR3 runs 14 residues. CDR3 bases: TGCGCCAGCAACGGAATAGCGGGGCTCAATGAGCAGTTCTTC. Translation gives CASNGIAGLNEQFF.

This clone occurred once. Here the CDR3 reads CASSVEGVPLLNTEAFF. DNA for the CDR3: TGTGCCAGCAGCGTAGAGGGGGTGCCCCTACTGAACACTGAAGCTTTCTTT. This chain connects TRBV9 to TRBJ1-1, with D perhaps TRBD1 (6 bases). Germline V gene sequence: CDR1 SGDLS, CDR2 YYNGEE. Between the trimmed V and J ends, which lost 0 bases and 0 bases, there was a span of 15 bases. This CDR3 is built from 17 residues.

The chain combines TRBV6-5 with TRBJ1-1; possibly TRBD1 for D (5 bases). CDR1 is MNHEY, CDR2 SVGAGI, per germline. This CDR3 has 14 amino acids. V was shortened by 2 bases and J by 1 base, with 8 bases between the two germline ends. CDR3 protein: CASSYHRQNTEAFF. In DNA form, the CDR3 reads TGTGCCAGCAGTTACCACAGGCAGAACACTGAAGCTTTCTTT.

V usage is TRBV10-3 and J usage is TRBJ1-2; D ambiguous. CDR3 size: 12 residues. CDR1 is ENHRY, CDR2 SYGVKD, per germline. V was pared by 10 bases and J by 6 bases, with 15 bases between. The CDR3 bases are TGTGCCACGGTAGAGGGAAAAAATGGCTACACCTTC. Its protein is CATVEGKNGYTF.

This sequence joins TRBV25-1 and TRBJ1-1, with 10 bases fitting TRBD1. In germline, CDR1 is MGHDK, CDR2 SYGVNS. This CDR3 has 16 residues. Trimming at V came to 6 bases and at J to 0 bases, leaving 7 bases not matched to a gene. CDR3 DNA sequence: TGTGCCAGCAGCGACCCGGGACAGGGGTTGAACACTGAAGCTTTCTTT. This gives the protein CASSDPGQGLNTEAFF.

The chain links TRBV5-4 to TRBJ2-2; 7 positions agree with TRBD2. This CDR3 comprises 15 residues. Germline assignment: CDR1 SGHNT and CDR2 YYREEE (reference sequence). V dropped 4 bases and J dropped 4; count of bases not matched to a gene: 7. The CDR3 is CASSPREAGTGELFF. The CDR3 DNA follows: TGTGCCAGCAGCCCCCGGGAGGCGGGCACCGGGGAGCTGTTTTTT.

The chain has TRBV11-1 and TRBJ2-1; 7 bases fit TRBD2. The V gene end was trimmed by 2 bases and the J gene end by 6 bases; junction bases not matched to a gene: 13. The CDR3 is 17 amino acids. Germline CDR1 reads SGHAT; CDR2 reads FQDESV (reference sequence). The CDR3 is CASSLTTAGVWSNEQFF. The CDR3 nucleotides read TGTGCCAGCAGCTTAACCACTGCGGGAGTTTGGAGCAATGAGCAGTTCTTC.

V is TRBV19 and J is TRBJ2-6; 10 bases match TRBD1. There are 19 residues in the CDR3. V lost 5 bases to trimming and J lost 2 bases; unmatched junction nucleotides: 12. Germline values: CDR1 LNHDA, CDR2 SQIVND (reference sequence). The CDR3: CASSRRPGQGGAGANVLTF. The CDR3 DNA sequence: TGTGCCAGTAGTCGCCGCCCTGGACAGGGGGGCGCTGGGGCCAACGTCCTGACTTTC.

The chain joins TRBV15 to TRBJ1-5; TRBD1 matches at 9 bases. The CDR3 consists of 17 residues. The germline CDR1 and CDR2 sequences are LNHNV and YYDKDF (reference sequence). V was pared by 4 bases and J by 4 bases, with 11 bases of the junction left unmatched. The CDR3 DNA follows: TGTGCCACCAGCATGGGACAGGGTACCTTAGGGAATCAGCCCCAGCATTTT. Translated, it gives CATSMGQGTLGNQPQHF.

J is TRBJ1-5 and V is TRBV18; 12 bases are shared with TRBD1. From germline, CDR1 is KGHSH and CDR2 LQKENI. Trimming at V came to 2 bases and at J to 2 bases, leaving 19 bases not matched to a gene. This CDR3 region has 22 residues. CDR3 residues: CASSPYGRGPGQGARGNQPQHF. Written as DNA, the CDR3 is TGTGCCAGCTCACCATATGGCCGCGGACCGGGACAGGGGGCTAGAGGCAATCAGCCCCAGCATTTT.

The rearrangement uses TRBV5-1 and TRBJ2-7; D is perhaps TRBD2 (5 bases). The V end lost 4 bases, the J end lost 5 bases, and 16 bases lay between the germline ends. This CDR3 is built from 14 residues. Germline values: CDR1 SGHRS, CDR2 YFSETQ. The DNA for the CDR3 is TGCGCCAGCAGCCCCGGGATTACCGGGGACGAGCAGTACTTC. Translating gives CASSPGITGDEQYF.

The chain couples TRBV5-4 to TRBJ2-3, with 10 bases identical to TRBD1. CDR1 is SGHNT, CDR2 YYREEE, per germline (reference sequence). The CDR3 contains 13 residues. J was trimmed by 7 bases and V by 4 bases; bases with no gene match: 3. CDR3 in amino acids: CASSAGQGNTQYF. The CDR3 DNA follows: TGTGCCAGCAGCGCGGGACAGGGGAATACGCAGTATTTT.

As to this clone: Other nucleotide sequences from this sample produce the same CDR3. The CDR3 DNA is TGTGCCAGCTCACTAGCGGGAGAGGTAGATACGCAGTATTTT. Translation gives CASSLAGEVDTQYF. V and J are TRBV18 and TRBJ2-3; 9 positions agree with TRBD2. The germline V gene encodes CDR1 KGHSH and CDR2 LQKENI. Germline trimming cut 4 bases from V and 5 bases from J; bases unmatched to any gene: 4. The CDR3 spans 14 residues.

The V call is TRBV29-1, the J call TRBJ2-7; a possible D gene is TRBD1 (5 bases). V was clipped by 3 bases and J by 0 bases, with 21 bases between them. Germline V lookup: CDR1 SQVTM, CDR2 ANQGSEA. CDR3 length: 17 residues. Here the CDR3 reads CSVDGDRVGDSSYEQYF. In DNA, the CDR3 is TGCAGCGTTGATGGGGATAGGGTAGGGGATTCCTCCTACGAGCAGTACTTC.

The chain carries TRBV4-1 and TRBJ2-3; TRBD1 agrees at 11 bases. After removal of 3 bases from V and 5 bases from J, the junction contained 10 bases not matched to a gene. Germline V lookup: CDR1 MGHRA, CDR2 YSYEKL. The CDR3 is made up of 17 amino acids. The CDR3 DNA is TGCGCCAGCAGCCAGGAAAACCGGGACAGGGGGGTAGATACGCAGTATTTT. Protein sequence: CASSQENRDRGVDTQYF.

The chain carries TRBV28 and TRBJ1-5, with D maybe TRBD1 (5 bases). V lost 1 base, J lost 9 bases, and 16 bases lay in between. The CDR3 is 15 amino acids. Germline loops: CDR1 MDHEN, CDR2 SYDVKM. CDR3 nucleotides: TGTGCCAGCAGTTTATATGGGGCCCCGGGAGGGCCCCAGCATTTT. Encoded protein: CASSLYGAPGGPQHF.

The CDR3 nucleotides read TGTGCCAGCAGCTTAACTGGGCTAGCGGAAGAGACCCAGTACTTC. Protein: CASSLTGLAEETQYF. The chain links TRBV7-3 to TRBJ2-5, with 7 bases lining up with TRBD2. J lost 3 bases, V lost 0 bases, and 4 bases had no gene match. Germline-derived CDR1 and CDR2 are SGHTA and FQGTGA. The CDR3 has 15 amino acids.

About this clone: Additional DNA sequences in this sample encode the identical CDR3. This rearrangement joins TRBV30 to TRBJ2-7; no clear D. V was trimmed by 0 bases and J by 2 bases, leaving 8 bases between them. The CDR3 runs 13 residues. CDR1 and CDR2 from the germline V gene are GTSNPN and SVGIG (reference sequence). The chain's CDR3 is CAWSVGLTYEQYF. CDR3 sequence (DNA): TGTGCCTGGAGTGTGGGCCTAACCTACGAGCAGTACTTC. Together with reference TRBV30 and TRBJ2-7, the CDR3 gives the full variable domain: SQTIHQWPATLVQPVGSPLSLECTVEGTSNPNLYWYRQAAGRGLQLLFYSVGIGQISSEVPQNLSASRPQDRQFILSSKKLLLSDSGFYLCAWSVGLTYEQYFGPGTRLTVT.